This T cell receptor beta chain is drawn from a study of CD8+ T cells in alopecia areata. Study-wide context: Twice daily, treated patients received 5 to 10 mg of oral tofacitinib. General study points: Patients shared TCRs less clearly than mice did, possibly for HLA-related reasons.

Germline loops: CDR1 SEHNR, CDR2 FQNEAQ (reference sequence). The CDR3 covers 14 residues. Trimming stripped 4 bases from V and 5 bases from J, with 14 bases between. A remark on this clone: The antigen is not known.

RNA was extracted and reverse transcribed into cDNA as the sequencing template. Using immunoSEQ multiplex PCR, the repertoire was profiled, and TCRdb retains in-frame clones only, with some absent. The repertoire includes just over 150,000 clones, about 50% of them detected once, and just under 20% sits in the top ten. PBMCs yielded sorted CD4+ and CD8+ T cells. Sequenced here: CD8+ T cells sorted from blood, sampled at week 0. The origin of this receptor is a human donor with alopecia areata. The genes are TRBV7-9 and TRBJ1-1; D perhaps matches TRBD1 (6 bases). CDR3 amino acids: CASSSDSSGTEAFF. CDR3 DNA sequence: TGTGCCAGCAGCTCGGACAGTTCGGGAACTGAAGCTTTCTTT.